The entry that follows covers one TCR beta chain sequence. The method was immunoSEQ multiplex PCR; TCRdb's version includes in-frame clones alone and lacks a portion of them. The sample holds about 200,000 clones; roughly 94% are singletons and the top ten take approximately 0.8%. The data stem from a study of blood T cell repertoires in COVID-19. Overall study: Sites across the United States, Italy and Spain contributed samples from acute and convalescent COVID-19.

Germline V lookup: CDR1 SGHRS, CDR2 YFSETQ. Trimming shortened V by 2 bases and J by 1 base, and 6 bases separated the two germline ends. The CDR3 runs 13 residues. The sequence came from a man aged 25-45 years with COVID-19, enrolled during active disease. This sequence joins TRBV5-1 and TRBJ2-5; no clear D. Sequencing was done on a sample of peripheral blood. The CDR3 DNA sequence: TGCGCCAGCAGCTTTCCTACCCAAGAGACCCAGTACTTC. Encoded protein: CASSFPTQETQYF.